This T cell receptor (beta chain) is drawn from a study of T cells in Graves' hyperthyroidism and ophthalmopathy. Points from the study as a whole: Among thyroid clonotypes expanded above 0.001, most also appeared in blood.

The CDR3 covers 15 residues. V gave up 6 bases and J gave up 7 bases, with 22 bases separating them. Amplification yielded TCR beta CDR3 regions, with RNA transcripts as the source. The TCR CDR3 was amplified in a first-round RT-PCR using the HTBI primer set. TCRdb called the multiplex PCR reads again in MiXCR, with one record for every CDR3 protein. Counted here are roughly 640,000 distinct CDR3 sequences, roughly 16% occurring once; the ten biggest clones make up around 3.5%. Many counts were recorded for this clonotype. Its antigen is undetermined. The receptor was derived from a woman in her 40s with Graves' ophthalmopathy. The rearrangement links TRBV12-3 or TRBV12-4 to TRBJ2-7; D perhaps matches TRBD1 (5 bases). The material sequenced was blood. The CDR3 spells CASSQGRGLRWEQYF. CDR3 nucleotide sequence: TGTGCCAGCAGCCAAGGAAGGGGATTGAGGTGGGAGCAGTACTTC.